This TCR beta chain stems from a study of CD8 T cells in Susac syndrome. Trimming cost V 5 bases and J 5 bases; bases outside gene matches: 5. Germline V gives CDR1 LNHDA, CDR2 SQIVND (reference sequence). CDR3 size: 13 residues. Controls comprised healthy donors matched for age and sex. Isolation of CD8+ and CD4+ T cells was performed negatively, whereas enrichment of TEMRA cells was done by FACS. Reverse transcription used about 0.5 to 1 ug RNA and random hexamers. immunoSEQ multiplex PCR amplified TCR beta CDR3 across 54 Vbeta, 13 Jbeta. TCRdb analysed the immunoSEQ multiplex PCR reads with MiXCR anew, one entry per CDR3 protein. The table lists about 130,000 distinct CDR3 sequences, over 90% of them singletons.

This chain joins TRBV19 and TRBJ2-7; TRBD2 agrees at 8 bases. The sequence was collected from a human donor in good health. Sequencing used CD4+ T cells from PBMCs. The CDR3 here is CASSPGLAHEQYF. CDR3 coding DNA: TGTGCCAGTAGTCCCGGACTAGCCCACGAGCAGTACTTC.